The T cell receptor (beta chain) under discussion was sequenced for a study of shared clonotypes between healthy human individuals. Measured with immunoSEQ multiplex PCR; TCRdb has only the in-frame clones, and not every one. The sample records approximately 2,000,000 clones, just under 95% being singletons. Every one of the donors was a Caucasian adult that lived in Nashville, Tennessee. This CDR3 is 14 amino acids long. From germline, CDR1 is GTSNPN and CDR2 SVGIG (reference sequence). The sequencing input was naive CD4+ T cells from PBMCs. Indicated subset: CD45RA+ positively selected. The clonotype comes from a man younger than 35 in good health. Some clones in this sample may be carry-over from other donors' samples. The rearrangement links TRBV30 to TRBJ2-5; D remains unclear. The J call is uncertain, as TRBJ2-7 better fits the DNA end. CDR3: CAWSVSSGSYEQYF. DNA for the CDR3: TGTGCCTGGAGTGTATCATCTGGCTCCTACGAGCAGTACTTC.